A selection of T cell receptor beta chains follows, all from one sample in a study of T cells in Graves' hyperthyroidism and ophthalmopathy. In TCRdb, the multiplex PCR reads were re-called with MiXCR into one record per CDR3 protein. The profile shows fewer than 750,000 distinct CDR3 sequences, more than 14% of them singletons. Sequencing was performed on blood. Receptors were obtained from a woman in her forties or fifties with Graves' ophthalmopathy. CDR3s include the opening cysteine and the closing phenylalanine or tryptophan. Each record gives: D gene, V gene, J gene, clone size, CDR3 DNA, CDR3 protein. D genes are given only for firm matches. Expanded clones are given a class, and other clones once, few, many or no size at all.

d_gene: TRBD1
v_gene: TRBV9
j_gene: TRBJ1-6
abundance: .
CDR3nt: TGTGCCAGCAGCGTAGCAGGGGGCTCGGTTAATTCACCCCTCCACTTT
CDR3aa: CASSVAGGSVNSPLHF

d_gene: TRBD2
v_gene: TRBV20-1
j_gene: TRBJ2-4
abundance: many
CDR3nt: TGCAGTGCTAGGACTAGCGGGGACATTCAGTACTTC
CDR3aa: CSARTSGDIQYF

d_gene: .
v_gene: TRBV4-3
j_gene: TRBJ1-1
abundance: .
CDR3nt: TGCGCCAGCAGCCCGACTTGGGGGCTCACTGAAGCTTTCTTT
CDR3aa: CASSPTWGLTEAFF

d_gene: .
v_gene: TRBV20-1
j_gene: TRBJ2-5
abundance: many
CDR3nt: TGCAGTGCTAGAGAGTCTGGGGCCCAAGAGACCCAGTACTTC
CDR3aa: CSARESGAQETQYF

d_gene: TRBD2
v_gene: TRBV7-2
j_gene: TRBJ2-7
abundance: many
CDR3nt: TGTGCCAGCAGCTTAGTTACTAGCGCCTACGAGCAGTACTTC
CDR3aa: CASSLVTSAYEQYF

d_gene: TRBD2
v_gene: TRBV28
j_gene: TRBJ2-4
abundance: many
CDR3nt: TGTGCCAGCAGTGTACTAGCGGGAGGGCCTTCCGCCAAAAACATTCAGTACTTC
CDR3aa: CASSVLAGGPSAKNIQYF

d_gene: .
v_gene: TRBV12-3/TRBV12-4
j_gene: TRBJ1-6
abundance: many
CDR3nt: TGTGCCAGCACCCGCCAGGCCCAGCATTCACCCCTCCACTTT
CDR3aa: CASTRQAQHSPLHF

d_gene: TRBD2
v_gene: TRBV6-2/TRBV6-3
j_gene: TRBJ2-1
abundance: many
CDR3nt: TGTGCCAGCAGTACCGGACTAGGATCGGACAATGAGCAGTTCTTC
CDR3aa: CASSTGLGSDNEQFF

d_gene: .
v_gene: TRBV12-5
j_gene: TRBJ1-5
abundance: .
CDR3nt: TGTGCTAGTGGTTTAGAGCCGGATCAGCCCCAGCATTTT
CDR3aa: CASGLEPDQPQHF

d_gene: .
v_gene: TRBV10-3
j_gene: TRBJ2-7
abundance: many
CDR3nt: TGTGCCATCAGTGAGGCGAAGACAGACTACGAGCAGTACTTC
CDR3aa: CAISEAKTDYEQYF

d_gene: TRBD2
v_gene: TRBV20-1
j_gene: TRBJ2-2
abundance: few
CDR3nt: TGCAGTGCTAGCCGGGGGGGCACCGGGGAGCTGTTTTTT
CDR3aa: CSASRGGTGELFF

d_gene: .
v_gene: TRBV9
j_gene: TRBJ1-3
abundance: .
CDR3nt: TGTGCCAGCAGCGCCTGGGGGGTAGCGGGCTCCGCTAACTCTGGAAACACCATATATTTT
CDR3aa: CASSAWGVAGSANSGNTIYF

d_gene: .
v_gene: TRBV5-8
j_gene: TRBJ2-5
abundance: .
CDR3nt: TGTGCCAGCAGCTTGTTCCCGGACAGCCCTCGGAGGTACTTC
CDR3aa: CASSLFPDSPRRYF

d_gene: .
v_gene: TRBV7-9
j_gene: TRBJ2-1
abundance: many
CDR3nt: TGTGCCAGCAGTCTAGAAATAGGCTACAATGAGCAGTTCTTC
CDR3aa: CASSLEIGYNEQFF

d_gene: TRBD2
v_gene: TRBV5-1
j_gene: TRBJ2-3
abundance: many
CDR3nt: TGCGCCAGCAGCTCAGGACTAGCGGGAGGGAGCACAGATACGCAGTATTTT
CDR3aa: CASSSGLAGGSTDTQYF

d_gene: .
v_gene: TRBV18
j_gene: TRBJ2-7
abundance: many
CDR3nt: TGTGCCAGCTCACCCCAACAGGAAACTCTTTTCTACGAGCAGTACTTC
CDR3aa: CASSPQQETLFYEQYF

d_gene: TRBD1
v_gene: TRBV12-3/TRBV12-4
j_gene: TRBJ2-7
abundance: many
CDR3nt: TGTGCCAGCAGTTCCCGACAGGGTAACGAGCAGTACTTC
CDR3aa: CASSSRQGNEQYF

d_gene: .
v_gene: TRBV6-5
j_gene: TRBJ1-2
abundance: few
CDR3nt: TGTGCCAGCAGTTACTCCCAGGGGAGCTATGGCTACACCTTC
CDR3aa: CASSYSQGSYGYTF

d_gene: .
v_gene: TRBV20-1
j_gene: TRBJ2-1
abundance: .
CDR3nt: TGCAGCATAACGAAGCTATCGAGCTCCTACAATGAGCAGTTCTTC
CDR3aa: CSITKLSSSYNEQFF

d_gene: .
v_gene: TRBV5-4
j_gene: TRBJ2-3
abundance: .
CDR3nt: TGTGCCAGCAGATACAAACAAGGAACAGATACGCAGTATTTT
CDR3aa: CASRYKQGTDTQYF

d_gene: .
v_gene: TRBV25-1
j_gene: TRBJ1-2
abundance: few
CDR3nt: TGTGCCAGCTGGTCAGGGGCTAACTATGGCTACACCTTC
CDR3aa: CASWSGANYGYTF

d_gene: .
v_gene: TRBV18
j_gene: TRBJ2-1
abundance: many
CDR3nt: TGTGCCAGCTCACCACCGAGAGGGCGCGAAGTAAATGAGCAGTTCTTC
CDR3aa: CASSPPRGREVNEQFF

d_gene: .
v_gene: TRBV10-3
j_gene: TRBJ1-4
abundance: many
CDR3nt: TGTGCCATCAGTGTGGTGGAGCATGAAAAACTGTTTTTT
CDR3aa: CAISVVEHEKLFF

d_gene: .
v_gene: TRBV5-1
j_gene: TRBJ1-1
abundance: few
CDR3nt: TGCGCCAGCAGCCGAGGGGGTAATGGAGCTTTCTTT
CDR3aa: CASSRGGNGAFF

d_gene: .
v_gene: TRBV12-5
j_gene: TRBJ1-5
abundance: few
CDR3nt: TGTGCTAGTGGTTTGGTACGAGGTAGCAATCAGCCCCAGCATTTT
CDR3aa: CASGLVRGSNQPQHF

d_gene: .
v_gene: TRBV20-1
j_gene: TRBJ1-6
abundance: few
CDR3nt: TGCAGTGCTAGAGACCGACAACGGAGCTCCTATAATTCACCCCTCCACTTT
CDR3aa: CSARDRQRSSYNSPLHF

d_gene: .
v_gene: TRBV28
j_gene: TRBJ2-5
abundance: many
CDR3nt: TGTGCCAACAGTTTTCGGGGTCAGATCCAAGAGACCCAGTACTTC
CDR3aa: CANSFRGQIQETQYF

d_gene: TRBD1
v_gene: TRBV27
j_gene: TRBJ1-5
abundance: .
CDR3nt: TGTGCCAGCAGTTCCCGTTGGGACAGCTCCCTAGGTCCCAATCAGCCCCAGCATTTT
CDR3aa: CASSSRWDSSLGPNQPQHF

d_gene: .
v_gene: TRBV2
j_gene: TRBJ2-7
abundance: many
CDR3nt: TGTGCCAGCAGTCGGACAGTCTCCTACGAGCAGTACTTC
CDR3aa: CASSRTVSYEQYF

d_gene: .
v_gene: TRBV6-2/TRBV6-3
j_gene: TRBJ2-7
abundance: few
CDR3nt: TGTGCCAGCAGTTACACGGGAATTTCGTACGAGCAGTACTTC
CDR3aa: CASSYTGISYEQYF

d_gene: .
v_gene: TRBV5-1
j_gene: TRBJ2-3
abundance: many
CDR3nt: TGCGCCAGCAGCTCGGGGCGGTCTAGCACAGATACGCAGTATTTT
CDR3aa: CASSSGRSSTDTQYF

d_gene: TRBD1
v_gene: TRBV7-9
j_gene: TRBJ2-2
abundance: .
CDR3nt: TGTGCCAGCAGATCTCTGGGCCGGGACAGCGAAAGGAAACGGAACACCGGGGAGCTGTTTTTT
CDR3aa: CASRSLGRDSERKRNTGELFF

d_gene: TRBD1
v_gene: TRBV2
j_gene: TRBJ2-1
abundance: many
CDR3nt: TGTGCCAGCAGTGAAACAGGGGGTAATGAGCAGTTCTTC
CDR3aa: CASSETGGNEQFF

d_gene: TRBD1
v_gene: TRBV12-3/TRBV12-4
j_gene: TRBJ1-4
abundance: .
CDR3nt: TGTGCCAGCAAAAAAACAGGGGTCGACGAAAAACTGTTTTTT
CDR3aa: CASKKTGVDEKLFF

d_gene: .
v_gene: TRBV30
j_gene: TRBJ1-2
abundance: few
CDR3nt: TGTGCCTGGAGGGGGGGGAGGGATGGCTACACCTTC
CDR3aa: CAWRGGRDGYTF

d_gene: .
v_gene: TRBV27
j_gene: TRBJ2-6
abundance: .
CDR3nt: TGTGCCAGCAGTTTAGGTCTCTCTGGGGCCAACGTCCTGACTTTC
CDR3aa: CASSLGLSGANVLTF

d_gene: TRBD2
v_gene: TRBV25-1
j_gene: TRBJ2-1
abundance: few
CDR3nt: TGTGCCAGCAGTGAATATGAGGGTAGCGGGAACCCGGGCTACAATGAGCAGTTCTTC
CDR3aa: CASSEYEGSGNPGYNEQFF

d_gene: .
v_gene: TRBV6-1
j_gene: TRBJ1-2
abundance: many
CDR3nt: TGTGCCAGCAGTGACGGAAACCGGCAGGGAGGCTACACCTTC
CDR3aa: CASSDGNRQGGYTF